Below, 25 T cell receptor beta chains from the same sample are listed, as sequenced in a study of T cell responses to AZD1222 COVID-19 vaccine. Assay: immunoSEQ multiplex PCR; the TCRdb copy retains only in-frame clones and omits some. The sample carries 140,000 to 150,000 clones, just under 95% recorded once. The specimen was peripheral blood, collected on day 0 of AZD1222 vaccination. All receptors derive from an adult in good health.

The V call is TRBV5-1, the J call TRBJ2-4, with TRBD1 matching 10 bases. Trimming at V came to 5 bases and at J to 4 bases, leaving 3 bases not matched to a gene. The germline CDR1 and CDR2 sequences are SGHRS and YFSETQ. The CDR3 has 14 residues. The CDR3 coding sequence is TGCGCCAGCAGACGGACAGGGGGGAAAAACATTCAGTACTTC. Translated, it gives CASRRTGGKNIQYF.

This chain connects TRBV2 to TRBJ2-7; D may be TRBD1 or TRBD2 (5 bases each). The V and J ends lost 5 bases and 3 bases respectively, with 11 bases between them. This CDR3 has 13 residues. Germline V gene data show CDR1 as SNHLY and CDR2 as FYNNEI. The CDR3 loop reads CASSPGTFYEQYF. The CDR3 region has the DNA TGTGCCAGCAGTCCCGGGACCTTCTACGAGCAGTACTTC.

The CDR3 region is CASSLGADTQPQHF. The CDR3 nucleotides read TGCGCCAGCAGCTTGGGGGCAGATACTCAGCCCCAGCATTTT. This rearrangement joins TRBV5-1 to TRBJ1-5, with no clear D. The germline V gene has CDR1 SGHRS and CDR2 YFSETQ. The CDR3 is 14 amino acids. V lost 0 bases, J lost 6 bases, and 10 bases lay in between.

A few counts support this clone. CDR3 sequence: CATGGVADTQYF. DNA for the CDR3: TGTGCCACCGGGGGGGTGGCAGATACGCAGTATTTT. The V call is TRBV7-8, the J call TRBJ2-3; TRBD2 agrees at 8 bases. With 10 bases clipped from V and 4 bases from J, the junction kept 4 bases outside the gene matches. The CDR3 is 12 amino acids. Germline CDR1 and CDR2: SGHVS and FQNEAQ.

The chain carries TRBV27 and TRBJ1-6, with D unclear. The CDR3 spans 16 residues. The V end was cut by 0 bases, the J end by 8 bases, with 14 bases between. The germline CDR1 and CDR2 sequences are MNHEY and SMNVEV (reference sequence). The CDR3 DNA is TGTGCCAGCAGTTTATCGATGGGCAGGACCGATTCACCCCTCCACTTT. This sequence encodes CASSLSMGRTDSPLHF.

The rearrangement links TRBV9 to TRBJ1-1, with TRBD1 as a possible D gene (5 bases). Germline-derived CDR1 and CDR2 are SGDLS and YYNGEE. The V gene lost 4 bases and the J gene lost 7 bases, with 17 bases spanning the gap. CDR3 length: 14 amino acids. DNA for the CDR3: TGTGCCAGCAGCTCAAAATCCGGGGCGGGTGAAGCTTTCTTT. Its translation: CASSSKSGAGEAFF.

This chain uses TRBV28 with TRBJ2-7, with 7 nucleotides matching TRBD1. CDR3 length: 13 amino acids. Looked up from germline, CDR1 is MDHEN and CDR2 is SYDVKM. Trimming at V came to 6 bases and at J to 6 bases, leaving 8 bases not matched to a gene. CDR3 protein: CASRKYRGGEQYF. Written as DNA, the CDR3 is TGTGCCAGCAGGAAATACAGGGGTGGCGAGCAGTACTTC.

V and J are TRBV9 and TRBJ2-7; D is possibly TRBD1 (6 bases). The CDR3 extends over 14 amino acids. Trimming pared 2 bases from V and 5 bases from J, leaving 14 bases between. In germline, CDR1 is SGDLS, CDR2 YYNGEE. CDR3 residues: CASSVEGRGHEQYF. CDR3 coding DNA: TGTGCCAGCAGCGTCGAAGGCAGGGGCCACGAGCAGTACTTC.

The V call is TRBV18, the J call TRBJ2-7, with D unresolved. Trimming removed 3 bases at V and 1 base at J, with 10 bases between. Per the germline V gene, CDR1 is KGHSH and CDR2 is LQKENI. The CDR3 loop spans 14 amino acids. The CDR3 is CASSPAGGSYEQYF. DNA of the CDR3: TGTGCCAGCTCACCCGCCGGTGGTTCCTACGAGCAGTACTTC.

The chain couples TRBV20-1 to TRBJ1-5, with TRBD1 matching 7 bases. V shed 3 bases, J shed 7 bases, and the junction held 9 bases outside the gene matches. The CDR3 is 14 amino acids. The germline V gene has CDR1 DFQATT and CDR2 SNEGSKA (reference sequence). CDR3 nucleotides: TGCAGTGCTAGTGGGAGACAGGGCCGGCAGCCCCAGCATTTT. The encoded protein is CSASGRQGRQPQHF.

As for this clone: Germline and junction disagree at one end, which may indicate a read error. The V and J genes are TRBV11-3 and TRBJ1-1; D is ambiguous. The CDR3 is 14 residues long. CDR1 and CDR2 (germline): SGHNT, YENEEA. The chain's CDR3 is CASSLHGPNSEAFF. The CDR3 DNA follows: TGTGCCAGCAGCCTACATGGACCGAACTCTGAAGCTTTCTTT.

CDR3 loop: CASSAETSASYNEQFF. CDR3 DNA: TGCGCCAGCAGCGCCGAGACTAGCGCCTCCTACAATGAGCAGTTCTTC. The chain combines TRBV5-1 with TRBJ2-1, with 8 bases lining up with TRBD2. The trim removed 4 bases at V and 0 bases at J, leaving 6 bases unmatched. From germline, CDR1 is SGHRS and CDR2 YFSETQ. This CDR3 region has 16 residues.

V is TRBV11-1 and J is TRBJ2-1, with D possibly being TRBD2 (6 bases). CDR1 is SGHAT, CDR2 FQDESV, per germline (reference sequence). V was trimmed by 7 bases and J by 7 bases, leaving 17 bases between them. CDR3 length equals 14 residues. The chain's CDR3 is CASTWNLALNEQFF. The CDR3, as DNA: TGTGCCAGCACCTGGAACCTAGCGCTAAATGAGCAGTTCTTC.

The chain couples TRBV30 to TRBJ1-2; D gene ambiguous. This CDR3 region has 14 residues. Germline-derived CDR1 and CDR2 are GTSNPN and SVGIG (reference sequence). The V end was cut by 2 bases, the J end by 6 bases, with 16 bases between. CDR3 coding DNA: TGTGCCTGGAGTCGACACGTTAAATCTGATGGCTACACCTTC. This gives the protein CAWSRHVKSDGYTF.

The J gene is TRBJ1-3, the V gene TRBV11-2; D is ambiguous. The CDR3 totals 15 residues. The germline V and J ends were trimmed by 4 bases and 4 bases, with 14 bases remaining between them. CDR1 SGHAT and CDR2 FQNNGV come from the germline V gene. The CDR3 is CASSSKGLPGNTIYF. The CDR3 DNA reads TGTGCCAGCAGCTCAAAAGGACTTCCAGGAAACACCATATATTTT. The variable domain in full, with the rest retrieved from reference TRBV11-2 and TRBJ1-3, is EAGVAQSPRYKIIEKRQSVAFWCNPISGHATLYWYQQILGQGPKLLIQFQNNGVVDDSQLPKDRFSAERLKGVDSTLKIQPAKLEDSAVYLCASSSKGLPGNTIYFGEGSWLTVV.

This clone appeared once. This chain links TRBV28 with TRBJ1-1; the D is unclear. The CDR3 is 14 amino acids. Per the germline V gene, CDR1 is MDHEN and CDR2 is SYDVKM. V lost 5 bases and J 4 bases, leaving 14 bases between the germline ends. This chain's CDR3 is CASSPPQWGTEAFF. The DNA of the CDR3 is TGTGCCAGCAGTCCACCCCAGTGGGGCACTGAAGCTTTCTTT.

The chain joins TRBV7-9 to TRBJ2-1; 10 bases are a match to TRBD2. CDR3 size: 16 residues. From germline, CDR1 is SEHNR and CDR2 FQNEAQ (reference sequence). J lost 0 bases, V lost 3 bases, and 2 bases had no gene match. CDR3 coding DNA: TGTGCCAGCAGCTTGGGACTAGCGTACTCCTACAATGAGCAGTTCTTC. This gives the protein CASSLGLAYSYNEQFF.

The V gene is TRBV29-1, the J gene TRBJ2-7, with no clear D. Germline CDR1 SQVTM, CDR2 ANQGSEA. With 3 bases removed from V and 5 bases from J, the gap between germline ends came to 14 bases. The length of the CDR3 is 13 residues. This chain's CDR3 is CSVEVQYANEQYF. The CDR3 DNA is TGCAGCGTTGAGGTCCAGTACGCTAACGAGCAGTACTTC.

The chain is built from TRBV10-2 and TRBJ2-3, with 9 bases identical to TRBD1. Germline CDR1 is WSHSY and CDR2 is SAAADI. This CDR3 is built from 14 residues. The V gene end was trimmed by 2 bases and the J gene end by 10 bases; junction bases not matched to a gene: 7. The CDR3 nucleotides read TGCGCCAGCAGTGAGCAACAGGGGGCGCTTCCGCAGTATTTT. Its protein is CASSEQQGALPQYF.

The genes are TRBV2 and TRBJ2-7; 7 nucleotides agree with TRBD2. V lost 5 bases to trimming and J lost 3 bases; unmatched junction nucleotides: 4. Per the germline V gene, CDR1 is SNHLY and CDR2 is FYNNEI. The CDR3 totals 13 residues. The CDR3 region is CASSRERDYEQYF. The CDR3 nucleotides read TGTGCCAGCAGTAGGGAGCGGGACTACGAGCAGTACTTC.

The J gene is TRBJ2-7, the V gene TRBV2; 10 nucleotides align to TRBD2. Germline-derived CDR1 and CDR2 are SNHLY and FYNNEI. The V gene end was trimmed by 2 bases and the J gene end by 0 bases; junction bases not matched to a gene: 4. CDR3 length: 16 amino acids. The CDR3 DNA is TGTGCCAGCAGTGAACACCCTAGCGGGAGCTCCTACGAGCAGTACTTC. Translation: CASSEHPSGSSYEQYF. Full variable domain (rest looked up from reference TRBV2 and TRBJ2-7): EPEVTQTPSHQVTQMGQEVILRCVPISNHLYFYWYRQILGQKVEFLVSFYNNEISEKSEIFDDQFSVERPDGSNFTLKIRSTKLEDSAMYFCASSEHPSGSSYEQYFGPGTRLTVT.

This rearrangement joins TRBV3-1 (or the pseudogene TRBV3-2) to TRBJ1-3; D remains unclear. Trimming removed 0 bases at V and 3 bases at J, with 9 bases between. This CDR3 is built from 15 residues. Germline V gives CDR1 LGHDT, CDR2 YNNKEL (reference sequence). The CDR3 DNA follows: TGTGCCAGCAGCCAAGATTCGGTTTTTGGAAACACCATATATTTT. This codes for CASSQDSVFGNTIYF.

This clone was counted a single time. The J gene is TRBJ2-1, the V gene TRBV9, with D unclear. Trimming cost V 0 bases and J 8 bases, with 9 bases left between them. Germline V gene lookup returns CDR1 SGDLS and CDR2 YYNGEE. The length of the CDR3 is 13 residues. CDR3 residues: CASSVADSYEQFF. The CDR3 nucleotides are TGTGCCAGCAGCGTAGCGGATAGTTATGAGCAGTTCTTC.

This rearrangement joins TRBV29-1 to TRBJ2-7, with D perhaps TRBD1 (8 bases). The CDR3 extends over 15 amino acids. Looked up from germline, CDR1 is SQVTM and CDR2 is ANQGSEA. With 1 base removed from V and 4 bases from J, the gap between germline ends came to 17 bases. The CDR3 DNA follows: TGCAGCGTTGAAGTTGGATACAGGGGGGGATACGAGCAGTACTTC. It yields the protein CSVEVGYRGGYEQYF.

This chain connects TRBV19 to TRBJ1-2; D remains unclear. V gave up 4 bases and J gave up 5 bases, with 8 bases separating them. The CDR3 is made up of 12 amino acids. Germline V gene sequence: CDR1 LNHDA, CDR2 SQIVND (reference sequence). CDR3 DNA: TGTGCCAGTAGTAATCTGCTTTATGGCTACACCTTC. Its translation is CASSNLLYGYTF.